The 27 T cell receptor beta chains reported below all come from one sample, sequenced in a study of blood T cells in healthy people across ages. With a J-beta primer mix and a sample-barcoded 5' primer, a second PCR ran about 6 to 11 cycles. In TCRdb, the 5' RACE reads were re-called with MiXCR into one record per CDR3 protein. The table lists 600,000 or so distinct CDR3 sequences, around 31% of them singletons. The sequenced sample consisted of blood. These receptors were obtained from a woman older than 75 in good health.

This clonotype appeared many times. The chain couples TRBV28 to TRBJ1-5, with D unclear. Looked up from germline, CDR1 is MDHEN and CDR2 is SYDVKM. The CDR3 has 11 residues. Trimming took off 6 bases at V and 4 bases at J, with 4 bases between the two ends. The CDR3 is CASSRNQPQHF. In DNA form, the CDR3 reads TGTGCCAGCAGCCGGAATCAGCCCCAGCATTTT.

There are many counts of this clonotype. V usage is TRBV25-1 and J usage is TRBJ1-5, with D uncertain. The CDR3 is made up of 13 amino acids. V dropped 2 bases and J dropped 14 bases, with 16 bases sitting between them. Germline assignment: CDR1 MGHDK and CDR2 SYGVNS. The CDR3 DNA reads TGTGCCAGCAGTGAAAAGAACAACCCAAGAGAGCATTTT. It encodes CASSEKNNPREHF.

This chain joins TRBV6-1 and TRBJ1-5; TRBD1 might be the D (5 bases). Trimming shortened V by 10 bases and J by 7 bases, and 8 bases separated the two germline ends. The CDR3 loop spans 10 amino acids. CDR1 MNHNS and CDR2 SASEGT come from the germline V gene. The CDR3 coding sequence is TGTGCCACTTGGGGGCAGCCCCAGCATTTT. It encodes CATWGQPQHF.

The chain recombines TRBV5-6 with TRBJ1-1; the D is unclear. The germline V and J ends were trimmed by 6 bases and 0 bases, with 18 bases remaining between them. The length of the CDR3 is 16 residues. Per germline, CDR1 SGHDT and CDR2 YYEEEE. CDR3 nucleotide sequence: TGTGCCAGCACGAGAGGACGGACGATGATGAACACTGAAGCTTTCTTT. Its translation is CASTRGRTMMNTEAFF. Drawing the rest from reference TRBV5-6 and TRBJ1-1, the complete variable domain is DAGVTQSPTHLIKTRGQQVTLRCSPKSGHDTVSWYQQALGQGPQFIFQYYEEEERQRGNFPDRFSGHQFPNYSSELNVNALLLGDSALYLCASTRGRTMMNTEAFFGQGTRLTVV.

This chain joins TRBV4-1 and TRBJ1-1; a possible D gene is TRBD1 (5 bases). V was cut by 0 bases and J by 4 bases, with 9 bases left in between. Germline CDR1 reads MGHRA; CDR2 reads YSYEKL. The CDR3 is made up of 14 amino acids. CDR3 sequence (DNA): TGCGCCAGCAGCCAAGAACCAGGGATCACTGAAGCTTTCTTT. Its protein is CASSQEPGITEAFF.

This clonotype occurred a few times. This may be a read error, as it is one base from a much larger clone. V gene TRBV6-5 combines with J gene TRBJ2-1, with 11 bases fitting TRBD2. The J call may be wrong; the DNA end is better matched by TRBJ2-7. Germline loops: CDR1 MNHEY, CDR2 SVGAGI. This CDR3 region has 16 residues. CDR3 residues: CASSYSSSGGYNEQYF. The CDR3 DNA reads as TGTGCCAGCAGTTACTCGTCTAGCGGGGGGTACAATGAGCAGTACTTC.

V is TRBV3-1 and J is TRBJ1-2; D uncertain. The germline V gene has CDR1 LGHDT and CDR2 YNNKEL (reference sequence). The germline V and J ends were trimmed by 0 bases and 8 bases, with 7 bases remaining between them. CDR3 length equals 12 residues. The CDR3 region is CASSQDLWGYTF. CDR3 coding DNA: TGTGCCAGCAGCCAAGATCTTTGGGGCTACACCTTC.

A word on this clonotype: A much larger clone is a single base away; this may be a read error. V is TRBV5-1 and J is TRBJ2-1; TRBD1 aligns across 7 bases. Germline lookup yields CDR1 SGHRS and CDR2 YFSETQ. Losses at the gene ends were 3 bases for V and 5 bases for J; bases not matched to a gene: 5. The CDR3 runs 14 residues. CDR3 bases: TGCGCCAGCAGCTGGGGACAGCCGAACAATGAGCAGTTCTTC. Translation: CASSWGQPNNEQFF.

The table lists this clonotype with a few counts. The J gene is TRBJ2-5, the V gene TRBV11-2; D remains unclear. The CDR3 is 18 residues long. Trimming removed 7 bases at V and 0 bases at J, with 24 bases between. CDR1 and CDR2 from the germline V gene are SGHAT and FQNNGV. The CDR3 is CASNDVLGEEKYQETQYF. CDR3 DNA sequence: TGTGCCAGCAACGACGTTCTTGGAGAGGAGAAGTACCAAGAGACCCAGTACTTC. Full variable domain (rest looked up from reference TRBV11-2 and TRBJ2-5): EAGVAQSPRYKIIEKRQSVAFWCNPISGHATLYWYQQILGQGPKLLIQFQNNGVVDDSQLPKDRFSAERLKGVDSTLKIQPAKLEDSAVYLCASNDVLGEEKYQETQYFGPGTRLLVL.

The V gene is TRBV30, the J gene TRBJ2-5; D might be TRBD1 (6 bases). The CDR3 is made up of 14 amino acids. Germline-derived CDR1 and CDR2 are GTSNPN and SVGIG (reference sequence). Trimming removed 0 bases from V and 5 bases from J, with 13 bases in between. DNA for the CDR3: TGTGCCTGGAGTGTACTGGGGGCCCCCGAGACCCAGTACTTC. Encoded protein: CAWSVLGAPETQYF. The entire variable domain, with the rest obtained from reference TRBV30 and TRBJ2-5, is as follows: SQTIHQWPATLVQPVGSPLSLECTVEGTSNPNLYWYRQAAGRGLQLLFYSVGIGQISSEVPQNLSASRPQDRQFILSSKKLLLSDSGFYLCAWSVLGAPETQYFGPGTRLLVL.

This clonotype has more than one count but fewer than ten. The chain recombines TRBV10-3 with TRBJ1-2; D is unclear. The CDR3 has 12 residues. The V end lost 6 bases, the J end lost 3 bases, and 8 bases lay between the germline ends. Germline-derived CDR1 and CDR2 are ENHRY and SYGVKD. The CDR3 nucleotides read TGTGCCATCAGGGGGTCCGACTATGGCTACACCTTC. It codes for CAIRGSDYGYTF.

The sample holds many counts of this clonotype. The chain uses TRBV20-1 and TRBJ2-7, with D uncertain. The ends were cut back, 3 bases at V and 2 bases at J, with 5 bases in the middle. Germline lookup yields CDR1 DFQATT and CDR2 SNEGSKA (reference sequence). This CDR3 has 11 residues. The CDR3 loop is CSARAPYEQYF. As DNA, the CDR3 is TGCAGTGCTAGGGCCCCCTACGAGCAGTACTTC.

This clonotype was detected many times. This chain uses TRBV12-3 or TRBV12-4 with TRBJ1-6, with no clear D. The V gene lost 2 bases and the J gene lost 0 bases, with 5 bases spanning the gap. This CDR3 contains 15 residues. CDR3 bases: TGTGCCAGCAGTTTATCGAGCTCCTATAATTCACCCCTCCACTTT. Amino acid sequence: CASSLSSSYNSPLHF.

Many counts were recorded for this clonotype. The chain uses TRBV10-3 and TRBJ1-1; possibly TRBD1 for D (5 bases). Germline lookup yields CDR1 ENHRY and CDR2 SYGVKD. The CDR3 is made up of 14 amino acids. Between the trimmed V and J ends, which lost 4 bases and 4 bases, there was a span of 13 bases. Here the CDR3 reads CAISVGGLGTEAFF. CDR3 coding DNA: TGTGCCATCAGTGTCGGGGGACTGGGCACTGAAGCTTTCTTT.

The sample holds many counts of this clonotype. This chain uses TRBV30 with TRBJ2-5; D is perhaps TRBD1 (5 bases). The CDR3 spans 12 residues. V was pared by 3 bases and J by 4 bases, with 9 bases between. The V gene's germline CDR1 is GTSNPN and CDR2 SVGIG (reference sequence). CDR3 bases: TGTGCCTGGAGGACAGAAGGAGAGACCCAGTACTTC. It yields the protein CAWRTEGETQYF.

The table lists this clonotype with many counts. The rearrangement links TRBV3-1 to TRBJ2-5, with 15 bases identical to TRBD2. Germline trimming cut 6 bases from V and 1 base from J; bases unmatched to any gene: 0. CDR3 size: 15 residues. Germline V CDR1 and CDR2: LGHDT, YNNKEL (reference sequence). CDR3 sequence (DNA): TGTGCCAGCAGGGGACTAGCGGGGGGCCAAGAGACCCAGTACTTC. Its protein is CASRGLAGGQETQYF.

This clonotype has ten or more counts. This chain links TRBV5-1 with TRBJ2-7; the D gene is possibly TRBD1 (7 bases). Germline lookup yields CDR1 SGHRS and CDR2 YFSETQ. The germline V and J ends were trimmed by 4 bases and 0 bases, with 11 bases remaining between them. This CDR3 has 14 amino acids. CDR3 amino acids: CASSPGDSSYEQYF. CDR3 nucleotides: TGCGCCAGCAGCCCGGGGGACAGCTCCTACGAGCAGTACTTC.

As for this clonotype: A junction end diverges from the germline sequence, so it may reflect a read error. The genes are TRBV6-5 and TRBJ1-4; a weak D match, TRBD1 (5 bases). CDR1 is MNHEY and CDR2 is SVGAGI in the germline V gene. The CDR3 consists of 14 residues. CDR3 protein: CASSYSGTSEKLFF. CDR3 DNA: TGTGCCAGCAGTTACTCCGGGACTAGTGAAAAGCTGTTTTTT.

The genes are TRBV27 and TRBJ1-6, with no clear D. Trimming removed 3 bases at V and 4 bases at J, with 4 bases between. This CDR3 is 13 amino acids long. Germline V gene sequence: CDR1 MNHEY, CDR2 SMNVEV (reference sequence). CDR3 bases: TGTGCCAGCAGTTTCCCTTATAATTCACCCCTCCACTTT. Translating gives CASSFPYNSPLHF.

In this sample, this clonotype turned up many times. The V gene is TRBV4-2, the J gene TRBJ1-2; perhaps TRBD1 as D (5 bases). The CDR3 contains 16 residues. Deletions cut 0 bases from V and 0 bases from J, with 11 bases between. Germline V gives CDR1 LGHNA, CDR2 YNFKEQ. The CDR3 DNA reads as TGTGCCAGCAGCCAAGATCTTGGGGGGGCTAACTATGGCTACACCTTC. This gives the protein CASSQDLGGANYGYTF.

This sequence joins TRBV6-1 and TRBJ2-2, with 9 bases matching TRBD1. This CDR3 is built from 17 residues. CDR1 and CDR2 from the germline V gene are MNHNS and SASEGT. The ends lost 6 bases at V and 1 base at J; junction bases unmatched: 9. This CDR3 reads CASRRGTGTLNTGELFF. The CDR3 DNA follows: TGTGCCAGCAGACGCGGGACAGGGACATTGAACACCGGGGAGCTGTTTTTT.

This clonotype appeared many times. The CDR3 nucleotides read TGCAGCGTCCTGCTCCCCTACAATGAGCAGTTCTTC. It specifies CSVLLPYNEQFF. V is TRBV29-1 and J is TRBJ2-1; no clear D. Trimming cost V 6 bases and J 2 bases, with 8 bases left between them. Germline CDR1 reads SQVTM; CDR2 reads ANQGSEA. The CDR3 runs 12 residues.

Comment on this clonotype: This may stem from a read error, because a much larger clone lies one nucleotide away. The chain carries TRBV3-1 and TRBJ2-5, with a weak D call TRBD1 (5 bases). CDR3 length: 15 amino acids. Trimming cost V 4 bases and J 11 bases, with 23 bases left between them. The germline CDR1 and CDR2 sequences are LGHDT and YNNKEL (reference sequence). This CDR3 is CASSLQGLSRDEQYF. CDR3 nucleotides: TGTGCCAGCAGCCTCCAGGGTCTTTCCAGGGATGAGCAGTACTTC.

For this clonotype: One end of the junction varies from germline; a read error may be responsible. V usage is TRBV6-2 or TRBV6-3 and J usage is TRBJ1-2; D ambiguous. Germline lookup yields CDR1 MNHEY and CDR2 SVGEGT. This CDR3 region has 12 residues. The CDR3 coding sequence is TGTGCCACCAGGACGGCCAACTACGGCTACACCTTC. It is translated as CATRTANYGYTF.

The chain carries TRBV30 and TRBJ2-3; 15 nucleotides align to TRBD2. J gave up 0 bases and V 1 base, and 11 bases lay outside the gene matches. Germline CDR1 and CDR2: GTSNPN and SVGIG (reference sequence). The CDR3 consists of 20 residues. This CDR3 reads CAWSAMGLAGGITSTDTQYF. CDR3 nucleotide sequence: TGTGCCTGGAGTGCGATGGGACTAGCGGGGGGCATAACTAGCACAGATACGCAGTATTTT.

This clonotype appeared many times. The CDR3 is CSASWGLAKNIQYF. CDR3 sequence (DNA): TGCAGTGCTAGCTGGGGACTAGCCAAAAACATTCAGTACTTC. The V call is TRBV20-1, the J call TRBJ2-4; D might be TRBD2 (6 bases). Germline V CDR1 and CDR2: DFQATT, SNEGSKA (reference sequence). This CDR3 is 14 amino acids long. The V gene lost 3 bases and the J gene lost 0 bases, with 9 bases spanning the gap.

This clonotype was counted many times. The chain recombines TRBV6-5 with TRBJ2-5, with D perhaps TRBD2 (5 bases). The germline V and J ends were trimmed by 2 bases and 5 bases, with 15 bases remaining between them. This CDR3 region has 15 residues. Looked up from germline, CDR1 is MNHEY and CDR2 is SVGAGI. CDR3 loop: CASSYRYSAQETQYF. In DNA, the CDR3 is TGTGCCAGCAGTTACCGCTATAGCGCCCAGGAGACCCAGTACTTC.